The T cell receptor beta chain under discussion was sequenced for a study of human T cells and chemical hapten exposure. Study as a whole: There were weekly diphenylcyclopropenone doses to the scalp for patients throughout the approximately 25-week study. Small volume differences among pooled libraries mainly caused per-sample TCR yield variation.

Each CDR3 protein gets one entry after TCRdb re-called the RACE reads with MiXCR. The sample lists 70,000 to 90,000 distinct CDR3 sequences, approximately 10% seen once, with around 3.7% in the top ten. Noted time point: patch test 3, about 24 weeks after DPC sensitization. Sample treatment: therapeutic diphenylcyclopropenone sensitization with weekly scalp DPC. Staff drew blood before applying each patch test. This clonotype has ten or more counts. Its specificity is unknown. Study-level points and caveats: Sensitization with DPC brought no change to TCRs above 1 in 1000 in frequency.

Germline V gives CDR1 MNHEY, CDR2 SMNVEV (reference sequence). Trimming took off 3 bases at V and 4 bases at J, with 19 bases between the two ends. The CDR3 covers 18 residues. The chain is built from TRBV27 and TRBJ1-6; D may be TRBD1 (5 bases). The receptor was isolated from a woman between 50 and 59 years old with alopecia areata. Some clones in this sample may be carry-over from other donors' samples. The material sequenced was whole blood, taken in connection with sensitization to the hapten diphenylcyclopropenone (DPC). CDR3 DNA sequence: TGTGCCAGCAGTTTCCGGGACCCAGGGCCGGGGTATAATTCACCCCTCCACTTT. This sequence encodes CASSFRDPGPGYNSPLHF.